This note documents a single TCR beta chain sequence. The PCR made use of 60 Vbeta and 13 Jbeta primers. Profiling relied on immunoSEQ multiplex PCR, and the TCRdb table lists in-frame clones only, not all of them. Of fewer than 250,000 clones listed, nearly 80% are singletons. The CDR3 runs to 14 residues. Between the trimmed V and J ends, which lost 3 bases and 3 bases, there was a span of 11 bases. Germline CDR1 and CDR2: KGHSH and LQKENI. This specimen comes from a study of cytomegalovirus exposure and HLA in healthy donors. The rearrangement joins TRBV18 to TRBJ1-1, with D possibly matching TRBD1 (6 bases). Sequencing was performed on PBMCs. This sequence was found in a male donor in good health and CMV-seronegative. The CDR3 loop reads CASSPIKGDTEAFF. The CDR3 coding sequence is TGTGCCAGCTCACCCATAAAGGGGGACACTGAAGCTTTCTTT.